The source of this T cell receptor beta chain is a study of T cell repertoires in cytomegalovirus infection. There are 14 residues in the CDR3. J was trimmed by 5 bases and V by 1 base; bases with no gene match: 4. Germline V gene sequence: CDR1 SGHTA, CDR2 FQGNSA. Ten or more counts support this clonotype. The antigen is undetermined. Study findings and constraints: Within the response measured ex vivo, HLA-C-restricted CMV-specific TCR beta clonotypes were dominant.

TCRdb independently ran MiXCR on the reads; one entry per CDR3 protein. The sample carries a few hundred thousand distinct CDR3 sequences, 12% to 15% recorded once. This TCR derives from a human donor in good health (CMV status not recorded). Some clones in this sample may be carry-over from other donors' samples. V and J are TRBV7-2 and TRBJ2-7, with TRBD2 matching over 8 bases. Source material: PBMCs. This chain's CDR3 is CASSLVAGGDEQYF. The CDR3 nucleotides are TGTGCCAGCAGCTTAGTTGCGGGGGGAGACGAGCAGTACTTC.